Presented here are 22 T cell receptor beta chains from one specimen sequenced in a study of blood T cell repertoires in COVID-19. The data were produced by immunoSEQ multiplex PCR, yet TCRdb's version contains in-frame clones alone and is incomplete. Of over 150,000 clones in the sample, 85% are singletons; the top ten hold around 1.1%. The specimen was peripheral blood. Every receptor here comes from a man aged 35 to 55 with acute or convalescent COVID-19.

Points on this clone: Mismatch with germline at one junction end may stem from a read error. The V and J genes are TRBV25-1 and TRBJ2-4; D is perhaps TRBD2 (8 bases). The CDR3 is made up of 14 amino acids. Germline-derived CDR1 and CDR2 are MGHDK and SYGVNS. The CDR3 region is CASSREGAINIQYF. The DNA of the CDR3 is TGTGCCAGCAGCCGGGAGGGGGCCATAAACATTCAGTACTTC.

This rearrangement joins TRBV6-6 to TRBJ1-2; D is uncertain. Germline values: CDR1 MNHNY, CDR2 SVGAGI (reference sequence). This CDR3 comprises 13 residues. V was cut by 6 bases and J by 8 bases, with 16 bases left in between. The CDR3 spells CASSELGVMGYTF. The CDR3 DNA reads as TGTGCCAGCAGCGAACTCGGGGTTATGGGCTACACCTTC.

V is TRBV9 and J is TRBJ1-6; perhaps TRBD1 as D (6 bases). V lost 3 bases to trimming and J lost 10 bases, with 23 bases between them. The CDR3 has 17 residues. The V gene's germline CDR1 is SGDLS and CDR2 YYNGEE. In DNA, the CDR3 is TGTGCCAGCAGCGCACCTGGGATAGCGGGGGGCGGCTCACCCCTCCACTTT. It translates to CASSAPGIAGGGSPLHF.

The chain joins TRBV2 to TRBJ1-2; 9 nucleotides line up with TRBD1. V trimming: 6 bases; J trimming: 6 bases; junction bases outside the gene matches: 5. The CDR3 is 13 residues long. Germline lookup yields CDR1 SNHLY and CDR2 FYNNEI. The CDR3 sequence is CASSFGQGNGYTF. The CDR3 region has the DNA TGTGCCAGCAGCTTCGGACAGGGGAATGGCTACACCTTC.

This clone showed up just once. This chain connects TRBV5-1 to TRBJ2-7, with 12 bases matching TRBD1. Germline lookup yields CDR1 SGHRS and CDR2 YFSETQ. The CDR3 covers 15 residues. V lost 2 bases to trimming and J lost 6 bases; unmatched junction nucleotides: 6. DNA for the CDR3: TGCGCCAGCAGCTTCGGGACAGGGGGCTGGGTCGAGCAGTACTTC. Translating gives CASSFGTGGWVEQYF.

The chain links TRBV5-1 to TRBJ1-1; D not resolved. V dropped 0 bases and J dropped 0 bases, with 6 bases sitting between them. Germline V CDR1 and CDR2: SGHRS, YFSETQ. This CDR3 is built from 14 residues. The CDR3 region is CASSLAQLNTEAFF. The CDR3 DNA sequence: TGCGCCAGCAGCTTGGCACAGTTGAACACTGAAGCTTTCTTT.

The genes are TRBV6-5 and TRBJ2-3; D call uncertain. The V and J ends lost 6 bases and 0 bases respectively, with 4 bases between them. The CDR3 loop spans 12 amino acids. Germline lookup yields CDR1 MNHEY and CDR2 SVGAGI. The chain's CDR3 is CASSGSTDTQYF. CDR3 DNA sequence: TGTGCCAGCAGCGGGAGCACAGATACGCAGTATTTT.

The chain has TRBV3-1 (or the pseudogene TRBV3-2) and TRBJ2-1; D is possibly TRBD2 (6 bases). The CDR3 is made up of 15 amino acids. From germline, CDR1 is LGHDT and CDR2 YNNKEL (reference sequence). Trimming stripped 4 bases from V and 6 bases from J, with 16 bases between. The CDR3 spells CASSPTSGLFNEQFF. The CDR3 coding sequence is TGTGCCAGCAGCCCCACATCGGGACTCTTCAATGAGCAGTTCTTC.

The CDR3 sequence is CASSPEDNQPQHF. The CDR3 DNA sequence: TGTGCCAGCAGCCCCGAGGACAATCAGCCCCAGCATTTT. The rearrangement links TRBV6-4 to TRBJ1-5; D unresolved. CDR3 length equals 13 residues. Trimming shortened V by 6 bases and J by 3 bases, and 9 bases separated the two germline ends. Germline V CDR1 and CDR2: MRHNA, SNTAGT.

This clone came up once. This chain connects TRBV7-2 to TRBJ2-7, with 8 bases fitting TRBD2. Germline CDR1 is SGHTA and CDR2 is FQGNSA. The CDR3 sequence is 15 residues long. J gave up 5 bases and V 3 bases, and 9 bases lay outside the gene matches. As DNA, the CDR3 is TGTGCCAGCAGCTTCGTTACTAGCGGATCCGACGAGCAGTACTTC. As protein: CASSFVTSGSDEQYF.

The CDR3 sequence is CASSHGVSYEQYF. The CDR3 DNA follows: TGTGCCAGCAGCCACGGGGTATCCTACGAGCAGTACTTC. The chain links TRBV5-4 to TRBJ2-7, with D perhaps TRBD2 (5 bases). Trimming left V 4 bases short and J 1 base short, with 9 bases between. Germline loops: CDR1 SGHNT, CDR2 YYREEE (reference sequence). The CDR3 runs 13 residues.

J is TRBJ1-2 and V is TRBV4-2; possibly TRBD1 for D (6 bases). Germline loops: CDR1 LGHNA, CDR2 YNFKEQ. The length of the CDR3 is 17 residues. The germline V and J ends were trimmed by 1 base and 4 bases, with 19 bases remaining between them. DNA of the CDR3: TGTGCCAGCAGCCAAGCTAGCTACGGGGGGGCTGCCTATGGCTACACCTTC. Protein sequence: CASSQASYGGAAYGYTF.

The chain employs TRBV14 and TRBJ2-3; TRBD2 matches 10 bases. Unmatched junction bases numbered 3, after V lost 4 bases and J lost 2 bases. This CDR3 is built from 15 residues. Germline-derived CDR1 and CDR2 are SGHDN and FVKESK. CDR3 amino acids: CASSLAGGVTDTQYF. In nucleotides, the CDR3 is TGTGCCAGCAGCCTAGCGGGGGGAGTCACAGATACGCAGTATTTT.

This rearrangement joins TRBV27 to TRBJ1-1, with D hard to call. Germline V gene lookup returns CDR1 MNHEY and CDR2 SMNVEV (reference sequence). The CDR3 contains 14 residues. V was cut by 0 bases and J by 4 bases, with 9 bases left in between. Here the CDR3 DNA reads TGTGCCAGCAGTTTATCTTACAGCCTCACTGAAGCTTTCTTT. As protein: CASSLSYSLTEAFF.

The gene calls are TRBV4-2 and TRBJ2-3, with 8 nucleotides matching TRBD2. The CDR3 covers 14 residues. V dropped 1 base and J dropped 4; count of bases not matched to a gene: 1. Germline loops: CDR1 LGHNA, CDR2 YNFKEQ. CDR3 amino acids: CASSQAGGADTQYF. Here the CDR3 DNA reads TGTGCCAGCAGCCAAGCGGGGGGGGCAGATACGCAGTATTTT.

V is TRBV6-6 and J is TRBJ2-7, with 7 bases aligning to TRBD1. CDR1 MNHNY and CDR2 SVGAGI come from the germline V gene (reference sequence). V was clipped by 5 bases and J by 2 bases; unmatched bases: 9. The CDR3 length is 15 residues. The CDR3 region is CASSTPTGFTYEQYF. The DNA of the CDR3 is TGTGCCAGCAGTACTCCGACAGGGTTCACCTACGAGCAGTACTTC.

The rearrangement links TRBV9 to TRBJ2-1; unclear D gene. Trimming removed 4 bases from V and 12 bases from J, with 14 bases in between. This CDR3 spans 12 amino acids. CDR1 and CDR2 (germline): SGDLS, YYNGEE. This chain's CDR3 is CASSFPGAPQFF. As DNA, the CDR3 is TGTGCCAGCAGCTTCCCGGGTGCACCGCAGTTCTTC. Full variable domain (outside the CDR3, taken from reference TRBV9 and TRBJ2-1): DSGVTQTPKHLITATGQRVTLRCSPRSGDLSVYWYQQSLDQGLQFLIQYYNGEERAKGNILERFSAQQFPDLHSELNLSSLELGDSALYFCASSFPGAPQFFGPGTRLTVL.

The CDR3 loop reads CASSQAVGGGPYNEQFF. The DNA for the CDR3 is TGCGCCAGCAGCCAAGCCGTGGGGGGGGGTCCCTACAATGAGCAGTTCTTC. This chain joins TRBV4-3 and TRBJ2-1; the match to TRBD2 covers 7 bases. Germline V lookup: CDR1 LGHNA, CDR2 YSLEER. The CDR3 runs 17 residues. The junction had 8 bases not matched to a gene; V was cut back by 1 base and J by 2 bases.

V is TRBV6-5 and J is TRBJ1-1; D is possibly TRBD1 (5 bases). CDR3 length: 14 amino acids. The ends were cut back, 3 bases at V and 2 bases at J, with 10 bases in the middle. The germline gives CDR1 MNHEY, CDR2 SVGAGI. The CDR3 loop is CASSYKGRNTEAFF. The CDR3 DNA follows: TGTGCCAGCAGTTATAAGGGGCGCAACACTGAAGCTTTCTTT.

The chain recombines TRBV19 with TRBJ1-5, with 7 nucleotides matching TRBD1. In germline, CDR1 is LNHDA, CDR2 SQIVND (reference sequence). The CDR3 length is 15 residues. Losses at the gene ends were 6 bases for V and 2 bases for J; bases not matched to a gene: 7. CDR3 amino acids: CASSRQGERNQPQHF. CDR3 nucleotides: TGTGCCAGTAGCCGACAGGGAGAGCGCAATCAGCCCCAGCATTTT.

The rearrangement links TRBV6-5 to TRBJ2-7, with D perhaps matching TRBD2 (5 bases). V was trimmed by 4 bases and J by 0 bases, leaving 7 bases between them. This CDR3 has 13 amino acids. The germline V gene encodes CDR1 MNHEY and CDR2 SVGAGI. CDR3 sequence: CASSSGISYEQYF. In DNA form, the CDR3 reads TGTGCCAGCAGTTCGGGGATCTCCTACGAGCAGTACTTC.

The chain couples TRBV27 to TRBJ1-2; 7 bases align to TRBD1. CDR1 and CDR2 from the germline V gene are MNHEY and SMNVEV (reference sequence). The length of the CDR3 is 17 residues. J gave up 4 bases and V 6 bases, and 17 bases lay outside the gene matches. CDR3 residues: CASSFSAMQGVGYGYTF. CDR3 nucleotides: TGTGCCAGCAGCTTCAGTGCAATGCAGGGGGTGGGCTATGGCTACACCTTC.